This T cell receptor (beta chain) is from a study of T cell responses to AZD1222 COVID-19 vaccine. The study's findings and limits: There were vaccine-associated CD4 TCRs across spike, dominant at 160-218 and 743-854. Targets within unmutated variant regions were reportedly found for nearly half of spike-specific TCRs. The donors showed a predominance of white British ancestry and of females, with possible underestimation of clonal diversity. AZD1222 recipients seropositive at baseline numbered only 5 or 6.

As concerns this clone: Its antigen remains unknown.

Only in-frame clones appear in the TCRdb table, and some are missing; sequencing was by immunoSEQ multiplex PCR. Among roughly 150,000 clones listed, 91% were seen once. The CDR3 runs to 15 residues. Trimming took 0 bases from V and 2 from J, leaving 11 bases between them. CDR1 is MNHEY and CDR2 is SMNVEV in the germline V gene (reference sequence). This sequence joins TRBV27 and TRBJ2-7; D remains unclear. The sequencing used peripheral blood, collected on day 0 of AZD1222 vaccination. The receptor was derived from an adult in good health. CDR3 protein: CASSLSNGVTYEQYF. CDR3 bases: TGTGCCAGCAGTTTATCGAACGGTGTAACCTACGAGCAGTACTTC.